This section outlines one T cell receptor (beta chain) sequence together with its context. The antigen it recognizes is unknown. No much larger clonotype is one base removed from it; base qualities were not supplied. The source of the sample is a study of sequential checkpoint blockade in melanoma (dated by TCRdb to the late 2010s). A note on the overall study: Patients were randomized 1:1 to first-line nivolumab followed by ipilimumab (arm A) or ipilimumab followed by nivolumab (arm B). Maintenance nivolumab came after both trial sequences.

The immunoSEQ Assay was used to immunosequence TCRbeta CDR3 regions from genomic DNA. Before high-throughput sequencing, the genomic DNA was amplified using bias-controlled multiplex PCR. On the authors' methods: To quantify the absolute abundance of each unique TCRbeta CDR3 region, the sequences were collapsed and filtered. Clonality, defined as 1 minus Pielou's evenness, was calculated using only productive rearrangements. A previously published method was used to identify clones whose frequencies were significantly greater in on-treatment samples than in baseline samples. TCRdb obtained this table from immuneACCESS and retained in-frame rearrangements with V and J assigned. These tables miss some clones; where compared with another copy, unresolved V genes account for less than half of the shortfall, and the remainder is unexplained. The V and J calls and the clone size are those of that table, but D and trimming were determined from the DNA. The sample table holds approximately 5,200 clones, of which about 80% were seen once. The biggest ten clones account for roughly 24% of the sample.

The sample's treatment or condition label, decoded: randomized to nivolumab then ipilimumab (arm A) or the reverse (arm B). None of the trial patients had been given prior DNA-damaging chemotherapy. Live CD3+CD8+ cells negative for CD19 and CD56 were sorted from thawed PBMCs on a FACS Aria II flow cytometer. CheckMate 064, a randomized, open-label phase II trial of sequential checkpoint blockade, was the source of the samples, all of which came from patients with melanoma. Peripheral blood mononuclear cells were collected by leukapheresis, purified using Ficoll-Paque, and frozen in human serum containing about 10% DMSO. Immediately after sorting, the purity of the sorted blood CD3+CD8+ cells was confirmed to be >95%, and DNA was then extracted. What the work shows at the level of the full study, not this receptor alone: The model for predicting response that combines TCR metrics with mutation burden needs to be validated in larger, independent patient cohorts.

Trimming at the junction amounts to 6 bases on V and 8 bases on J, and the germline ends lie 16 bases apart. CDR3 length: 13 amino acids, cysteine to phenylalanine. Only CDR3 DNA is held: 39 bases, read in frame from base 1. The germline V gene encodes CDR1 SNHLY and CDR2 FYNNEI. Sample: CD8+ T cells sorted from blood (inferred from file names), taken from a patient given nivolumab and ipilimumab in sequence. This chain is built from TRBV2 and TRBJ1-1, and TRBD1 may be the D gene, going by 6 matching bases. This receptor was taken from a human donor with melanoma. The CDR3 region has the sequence CASRGGHGREAFF. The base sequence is TGTGCCAGCAGAGGGGGACACGGCCGGGAAGCTTTCTTT.